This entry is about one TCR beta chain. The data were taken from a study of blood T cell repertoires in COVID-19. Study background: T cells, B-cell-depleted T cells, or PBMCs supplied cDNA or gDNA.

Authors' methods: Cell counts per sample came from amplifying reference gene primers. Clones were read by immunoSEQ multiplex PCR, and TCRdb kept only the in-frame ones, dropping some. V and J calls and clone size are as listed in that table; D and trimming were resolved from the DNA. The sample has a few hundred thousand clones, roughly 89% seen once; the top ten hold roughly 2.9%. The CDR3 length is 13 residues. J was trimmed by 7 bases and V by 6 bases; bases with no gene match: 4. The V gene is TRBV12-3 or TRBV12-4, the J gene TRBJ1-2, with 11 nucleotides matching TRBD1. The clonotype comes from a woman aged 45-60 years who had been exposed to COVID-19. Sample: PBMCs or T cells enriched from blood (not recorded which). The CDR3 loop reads CASRVGTGGGYTF. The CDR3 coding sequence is TGTGCCAGCAGGGTGGGGACAGGGGGTGGCTACACCTTC.